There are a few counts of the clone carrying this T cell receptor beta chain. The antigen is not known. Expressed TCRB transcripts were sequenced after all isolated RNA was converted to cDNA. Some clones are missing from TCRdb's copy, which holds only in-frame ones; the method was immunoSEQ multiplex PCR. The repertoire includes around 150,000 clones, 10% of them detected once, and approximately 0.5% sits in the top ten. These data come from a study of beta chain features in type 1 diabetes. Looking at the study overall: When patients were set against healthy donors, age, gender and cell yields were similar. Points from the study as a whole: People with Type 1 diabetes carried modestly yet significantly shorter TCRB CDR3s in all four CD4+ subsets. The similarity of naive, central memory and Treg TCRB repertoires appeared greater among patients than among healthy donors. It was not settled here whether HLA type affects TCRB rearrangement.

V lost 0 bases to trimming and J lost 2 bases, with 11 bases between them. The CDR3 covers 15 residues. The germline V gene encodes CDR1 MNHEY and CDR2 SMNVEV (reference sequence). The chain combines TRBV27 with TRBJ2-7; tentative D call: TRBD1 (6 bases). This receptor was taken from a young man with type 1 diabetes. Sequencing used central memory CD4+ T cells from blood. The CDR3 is CASSLSQGYAYEQYF. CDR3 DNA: TGTGCCAGCAGTTTATCTCAGGGGTACGCCTACGAGCAGTACTTC.